The 5 T cell receptor beta chains reported below all come from one sample, sequenced in a study of CD8 T cells in ankylosing spondylitis. One entry per CDR3 protein, called by TCRdb with MiXCR from the 5' RACE reads. The data contain 380,000 or so distinct CDR3 sequences, approximately 22% of them seen just once; the ten biggest clones take up 13%. The sequenced material came from blood, either unsorted or a sorted T cell fraction (not recorded which). The receptor source for this set is a male donor with ankylosing spondylitis or in good health (not recorded which).

The chain uses TRBV7-9 and TRBJ2-7; unclear D gene. The CDR3 spans 12 residues. The germline V and J ends were trimmed by 5 bases and 5 bases, with 10 bases remaining between them. The germline gives CDR1 SEHNR, CDR2 FQNEAQ (reference sequence). The CDR3 region has the DNA TGTGCCAGCAGCAAGAGCTCTCACGAGCAGTACTTC. Its protein product is CASSKSSHEQYF.

The chain has TRBV6-5 and TRBJ2-3, with D possibly TRBD2 on 5 matching bases. The germline CDR1 and CDR2 sequences are MNHEY and SVGAGI. With 1 base removed from V and 5 bases from J, the gap between germline ends came to 13 bases. There are 15 residues in the CDR3. The CDR3 coding sequence is TGTGCCAGCAGTTACTTTGCCGGAGGAGTAGATACGCAGTATTTT. Translating it yields CASSYFAGGVDTQYF.

This clonotype was found a few times. J is TRBJ2-2 and V is TRBV27; D unclear. V was pared by 3 bases and J by 5 bases, with 13 bases between. Germline V CDR1 and CDR2: MNHEY, SMNVEV (reference sequence). This CDR3 comprises 15 residues. CDR3 loop: CASSFLELTTGELFF. The DNA of the CDR3 is TGTGCCAGCAGTTTCCTGGAGCTTACAACCGGGGAGCTGTTTTTT.

This chain uses TRBV6-4 with TRBJ2-4, with D perhaps assigned TRBD1 or TRBD2 (5 bases each). Looked up from germline, CDR1 is MRHNA and CDR2 is SNTAGT. This CDR3 contains 16 residues. Trimming left V 4 bases short and J 4 bases short, with 17 bases between. The CDR3 DNA follows: TGTGCCAGCAGTGGGGTTTTGGGACCAACTAAAAACATTCAGTACTTC. Translated: CASSGVLGPTKNIQYF.

This clonotype has a handful of counts. V and J are TRBV7-9 and TRBJ2-1, with 8 positions matching TRBD2. Germline V gene sequence: CDR1 SEHNR, CDR2 FQNEAQ (reference sequence). CDR3 size: 16 residues. After removal of 1 base from V and 7 bases from J, the junction contained 9 bases not matched to a gene. The CDR3 DNA follows: TGTGCCAGCAGCTTAGTTCGTATCGGGGGGGCAAATGAGCAGTTCTTC. It codes for CASSLVRIGGANEQFF.